This T cell receptor (beta chain) emerged from a study of blood T cell repertoires in COVID-19. The repertoire was sequenced with immunoSEQ multiplex PCR; TCRdb's copy has only in-frame clones and lacks some. The table shows more than 250,000 clones, with roughly 85% occurring only once. This clone has only a few counts. Germline V CDR1 and CDR2: SGHTA, FQGNSA. V was cut by 1 base and J by 6 bases, with 12 bases left in between. The CDR3 contains 14 residues. The sequenced sample consisted of PBMCs or T cells enriched from blood (not recorded which). The V gene is TRBV7-2, the J gene TRBJ1-1; D uncertain. This receptor was obtained from a man under 40 who had recovered from COVID-19. The CDR3 DNA is TGTGCCAGCAGCTTAGTGTCGGGTAACCCTGAAGCTTTCTTT. Amino acids: CASSLVSGNPEAFF.